Following are 23 T cell receptor beta chains from one sample sequenced in a study of blood T cell repertoires in COVID-19. Assay used: immunoSEQ multiplex PCR; TCRdb lists only in-frame clones, some missing. The sample consists of about 380,000 clones, 88% of them appearing once. Material for sequencing was PBMCs or T cells enriched from blood (not recorded which). The receptors come from a young woman who had recovered from COVID-19.

The chain carries TRBV30 and TRBJ2-5; possible D gene TRBD1, 5 bases. The germline V gene has CDR1 GTSNPN and CDR2 SVGIG (reference sequence). The V end lost 0 bases, the J end lost 2 bases, and 13 bases lay between the germline ends. This CDR3 has 15 amino acids. For the CDR3, the DNA is TGTGCCTGGAGTGTGGGTCGGGCAGGGCAAGAGACCCAGTACTTC. Protein sequence: CAWSVGRAGQETQYF.

The chain links TRBV2 to TRBJ1-6; maybe TRBD1 (6 bases). The CDR3 has 18 residues. Trimming left V 6 bases short and J 0 bases short, with 18 bases between. CDR1 SNHLY and CDR2 FYNNEI come from the germline V gene. CDR3: CASSRRTESSSYNSPLHF. The CDR3 region has the DNA TGTGCCAGCAGCCGAAGGACAGAATCGAGCTCCTATAATTCACCCCTCCACTTT.

The chain combines TRBV7-9 with TRBJ1-2; D is possibly TRBD1 (5 bases). V was pared by 5 bases and J by 6 bases, with 16 bases between. The CDR3 totals 14 residues. CDR1 and CDR2 (germline): SEHNR, FQNEAQ (reference sequence). This chain's CDR3 is CASSPPAGLHGYTF. The CDR3 nucleotides read TGTGCCAGCAGCCCTCCGGCAGGGTTGCATGGCTACACCTTC.

V usage is TRBV19 and J usage is TRBJ2-1; D call uncertain. Looked up from germline, CDR1 is LNHDA and CDR2 is SQIVND (reference sequence). The CDR3 extends over 14 amino acids. With 5 bases removed from V and 5 bases from J, the gap between germline ends came to 13 bases. CDR3 residues: CASSLRGDNNEQFF. Written as DNA, the CDR3 is TGTGCCAGTAGTCTTCGAGGAGATAACAATGAGCAGTTCTTC. The variable domain in full, with the rest retrieved from reference TRBV19 and TRBJ2-1, is DGGITQSPKYLFRKEGQNVTLSCEQNLNHDAMYWYRQDPGQGLRLIYYSQIVNDFQKGDIAEGYSVSREKKESFPLTVTSAQKNPTAFYLCASSLRGDNNEQFFGPGTRLTVL.

The chain combines TRBV6-2 or TRBV6-3 with TRBJ2-7; 8 bases map to TRBD2. Germline values: CDR1 MNHEY, CDR2 SVGEGT. The CDR3 loop spans 15 amino acids. J was trimmed by 3 bases and V by 0 bases; bases with no gene match: 4. As DNA, the CDR3 is TGTGCCAGCAGTTACTCGGCGCGGGGGGTCTACGAGCAGTACTTC. Residues: CASSYSARGVYEQYF.

The rearrangement links TRBV18 to TRBJ2-7; D is possibly TRBD2 (5 bases). The CDR3 totals 13 residues. V lost 3 bases and J 7 bases, leaving 13 bases between the germline ends. Per the germline V gene, CDR1 is KGHSH and CDR2 is LQKENI. DNA for the CDR3: TGTGCCAGCTCACCGCCTGGACGAGGGGAGCAGTACTTC. Its translation: CASSPPGRGEQYF.

As regards this clone: Germline is not matched at one junction end, which may reflect a read error. Other nucleotide sequences from this sample produce the same CDR3. The V call is TRBV11-2, the J call TRBJ1-1; D perhaps matches TRBD1 (5 bases). The CDR3 sequence is 17 residues long. In germline, CDR1 is SGHAT, CDR2 FQNNGV. The CDR3 spells CASSFDSKQRLNTEAFF. CDR3 bases: TGTGCCAGCAGCTTCGACAGTAAACAGAGGCTGAACACCGAAGCTTTCTTT.

The chain carries TRBV20-1 and TRBJ2-1; possible D gene TRBD1, 5 bases. The germline V and J ends were trimmed by 3 bases and 8 bases, with 8 bases remaining between them. CDR3 length equals 11 residues. Germline V gene lookup returns CDR1 DFQATT and CDR2 SNEGSKA (reference sequence). The CDR3 is CSARSGHEQFF. The CDR3 region has the DNA TGCAGTGCTAGGTCAGGGCATGAGCAGTTCTTC.

The V gene is TRBV7-3, the J gene TRBJ2-1, with 10 positions matching TRBD2. CDR1 is SGHTA, CDR2 FQGTGA, per germline. The V gene end was trimmed by 2 bases and the J gene end by 5 bases; junction bases not matched to a gene: 3. CDR3 size: 15 residues. CDR3 DNA: TGTGCCAGCAGCTTAGGACTAGCGGTGCACAATGAGCAGTTCTTC. Residues: CASSLGLAVHNEQFF.

CDR3 nucleotide sequence: TGCGCCAGCAGCTTGGGGAACAGTCCCCCGAATAATGAAAAACTGTTTTTT. Its protein is CASSLGNSPPNNEKLFF. The chain has TRBV5-1 and TRBJ1-4; D is uncertain. CDR3 size: 17 residues. Looked up from germline, CDR1 is SGHRS and CDR2 is YFSETQ. Trimming left V 0 bases short and J 4 bases short, with 16 bases between.

The chain couples TRBV10-3 to TRBJ2-3, with 10 bases lining up with TRBD1. CDR1 and CDR2 (germline): ENHRY, SYGVKD. CDR3 size: 14 residues. V lost 10 bases to trimming and J lost 3 bases; unmatched junction nucleotides: 7. The CDR3 sequence is CASASDRGTDTQYF. CDR3 sequence (DNA): TGTGCCAGCGCGTCGGACAGGGGGACAGATACGCAGTATTTT.

J is TRBJ2-3 and V is TRBV2; D is undetermined. V shed 8 bases and J shed 0 bases, with 15 bases lying between them. Germline V CDR1 and CDR2: SNHLY, FYNNEI. The CDR3 is made up of 15 amino acids. CDR3 sequence (DNA): TGTGCCAGCCGCCGAGAGCTCGCGAGCACAGATACGCAGTATTTT. Residues: CASRRELASTDTQYF.

This chain links TRBV27 with TRBJ1-5; tentative D call: TRBD1 (5 bases). This CDR3 region has 15 residues. V dropped 2 bases and J dropped 1 base, with 9 bases sitting between them. Germline V gene data show CDR1 as MNHEY and CDR2 as SMNVEV (reference sequence). CDR3 in DNA: TGTGCCAGCAGTTTAAGGCAGGGAAGCAATCAGCCCCAGCATTTT. Protein sequence: CASSLRQGSNQPQHF.

This clone occurred once. The J gene is TRBJ1-1, the V gene TRBV18; 7 nucleotides agree with TRBD1. The CDR3 spans 16 residues. Germline V gene sequence: CDR1 KGHSH, CDR2 LQKENI. Trimming removed 5 bases from V and 1 base from J; junction bases left unmatched: 10. CDR3 sequence reads: CASSYLPGGTNTEAFF. The CDR3 coding sequence is TGTGCCAGCTCATATCTCCCAGGGGGGACGAACACTGAAGCTTTCTTT.

V and J are TRBV6-2 or TRBV6-3 and TRBJ1-5, with D tentatively TRBD1 (5 bases). This CDR3 has 14 residues. CDR1 MNHEY and CDR2 SVGEGT come from the germline V gene. Trimming took 4 bases from V and 4 from J, leaving 11 bases between them. CDR3 nucleotides: TGTGCCAGCAGTTTTTACGACAGTAATCAGCCCCAGCATTTT. It specifies CASSFYDSNQPQHF.

This rearrangement joins TRBV19 to TRBJ2-7; the match to TRBD2 covers 8 bases. Germline V gene data show CDR1 as LNHDA and CDR2 as SQIVND (reference sequence). V lost 3 bases, J lost 4 bases, and 8 bases stayed unmatched. This CDR3 contains 15 residues. The DNA of the CDR3 is TGTGCCAGTAGTATTGGGGCGGGGGGAGATTACGAGCAGTACTTC. This translates into CASSIGAGGDYEQYF.

Concerning this clone itself: Other DNA sequences in this specimen translate into the identical CDR3. The J gene is TRBJ2-7, the V gene TRBV19, with 10 bases lining up with TRBD1. Germline V gene sequence: CDR1 LNHDA, CDR2 SQIVND (reference sequence). CDR3 size: 14 residues. Losses at the gene ends were 1 base for V and 3 bases for J; bases not matched to a gene: 0. CDR3 DNA: TGTGCCAGTAGTATAGGGACAGGGGGCTACGAGCAGTACTTC. It specifies CASSIGTGGYEQYF.

The CDR3 protein is CASSQPRGEQYF. CDR3 nucleotide sequence: TGTGCCAGCAGCCAACCCCGGGGCGAGCAGTACTTC. This chain links TRBV3-1 (or the pseudogene TRBV3-2) with TRBJ2-7; TRBD2 might be the D (5 bases). CDR1 is LGHDT, CDR2 YNNKEL, per germline (reference sequence). This CDR3 has 12 residues. Between the trimmed V and J ends, which lost 2 bases and 6 bases, there was a span of 8 bases.

This clone was detected only a few times. This chain links TRBV6-5 with TRBJ2-3, with D tentatively TRBD2 (5 bases). The CDR3 is 15 amino acids. The V end was cut by 7 bases, the J end by 3 bases, with 17 bases between. From germline, CDR1 is MNHEY and CDR2 SVGAGI. CDR3 residues: CASISRPEGTDTQYF. The DNA for the CDR3 is TGTGCCAGCATTTCAAGGCCCGAGGGAACAGATACGCAGTATTTT.

The V and J genes are TRBV7-9 and TRBJ1-2; no definite D call. V lost 0 bases and J lost 12, with 11 bases in between. The CDR3 has 12 residues. Germline CDR1 SEHNR, CDR2 FQNEAQ (reference sequence). The CDR3 region has the DNA TGTGCCAGCAGCTTAGCCGAAACAGACAACACCTTC. Its protein product is CASSLAETDNTF.

This sequence joins TRBV4-1 and TRBJ2-7, with a tentative D call TRBD1 (6 bases). V lost 4 bases and J lost 3, with 16 bases in between. Germline CDR1 reads MGHRA; CDR2 reads YSYEKL. The CDR3 length is 15 residues. The CDR3 nucleotides are TGCGCCAGCAGCCCGGCGACAGGCGTATTCTACGAGCAGTACTTC. Its protein is CASSPATGVFYEQYF.

The chain carries TRBV7-2 and TRBJ1-2; TRBD1 matches at 10 bases. With 5 bases clipped from V and 6 bases from J, the junction kept 6 bases outside the gene matches. Germline loops: CDR1 SGHTA, CDR2 FQGNSA. The CDR3 has 14 residues. CDR3 region: CASSRDRGSDGYTF. CDR3 in DNA: TGTGCCAGCAGCCGGGACAGGGGATCGGATGGCTACACCTTC.

V and J are TRBV10-3 and TRBJ2-3; TRBD2 is a possible D gene (6 bases). The CDR3 consists of 18 residues. In germline, CDR1 is ENHRY, CDR2 SYGVKD. V was shortened by 2 bases and J by 8 bases, with 26 bases between the two germline ends. The CDR3 here is CAISEPERDSGQIGTQYF. The CDR3 DNA follows: TGTGCCATCAGTGAGCCAGAGAGGGACTCGGGTCAGATCGGTACGCAGTATTTT.